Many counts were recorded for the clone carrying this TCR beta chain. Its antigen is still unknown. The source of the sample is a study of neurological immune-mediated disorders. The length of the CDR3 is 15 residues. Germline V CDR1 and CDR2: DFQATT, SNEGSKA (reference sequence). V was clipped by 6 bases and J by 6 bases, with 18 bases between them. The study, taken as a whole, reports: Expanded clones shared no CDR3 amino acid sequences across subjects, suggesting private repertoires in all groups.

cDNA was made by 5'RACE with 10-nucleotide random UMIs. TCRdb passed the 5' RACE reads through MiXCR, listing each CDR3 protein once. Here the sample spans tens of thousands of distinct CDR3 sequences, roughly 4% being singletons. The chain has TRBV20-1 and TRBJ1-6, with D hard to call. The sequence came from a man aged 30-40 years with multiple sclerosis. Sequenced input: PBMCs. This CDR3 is CSAAYGGQANSPLHF. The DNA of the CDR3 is TGCAGTGCCGCCTACGGAGGGCAGGCTAATTCACCCCTCCACTTT.